Only a few counts were recorded for the clone carrying this TCR beta chain. Its matching antigen is unknown. Germline V gives CDR1 MDHEN, CDR2 SYDVKM. Trimming removed 5 bases at V and 0 bases at J, with 14 bases between. The CDR3 runs to 15 residues. The authors prepared the TCRbeta library with unique molecular identifiers. Each CDR3 protein is one row after TCRdb ran MiXCR on the PCR reads. The sample contains hundreds of thousands of distinct CDR3 sequences, 10% to 15% of which appear only once. The sample is drawn from a study of T-cell reconstitution after alpha-beta-depleted transplantation in children. Study outcomes and limitations: Recipient T cells and thymic progenitors that survived were the source of the high TCRbeta diversity seen at day 60 in some patients. T-cell counts and diversity were attributed mostly to newly produced T cells one year after transplant. Alpha-beta T cells present about two months after transplant were reported to originate from several hundred expanded graft clones.

The receptor comes from a male patient aged 10 to 17 who had a stem cell transplant for acute myeloid leukemia, so the T cells may come from the graft donor. Sequenced here: PBMCs, mostly from graft donor cells, sampled 360 days after TCRalphabeta/CD19-depleted stem cell transplant. The rearrangement joins TRBV28 to TRBJ2-7; D tentatively fits TRBD1 or TRBD2 (5 bases each). DNA for the CDR3: TGTGCCAGCAGTGCCTCGGGGACCCCCTCCTACGAGCAGTACTTC. Translating it yields CASSASGTPSYEQYF.